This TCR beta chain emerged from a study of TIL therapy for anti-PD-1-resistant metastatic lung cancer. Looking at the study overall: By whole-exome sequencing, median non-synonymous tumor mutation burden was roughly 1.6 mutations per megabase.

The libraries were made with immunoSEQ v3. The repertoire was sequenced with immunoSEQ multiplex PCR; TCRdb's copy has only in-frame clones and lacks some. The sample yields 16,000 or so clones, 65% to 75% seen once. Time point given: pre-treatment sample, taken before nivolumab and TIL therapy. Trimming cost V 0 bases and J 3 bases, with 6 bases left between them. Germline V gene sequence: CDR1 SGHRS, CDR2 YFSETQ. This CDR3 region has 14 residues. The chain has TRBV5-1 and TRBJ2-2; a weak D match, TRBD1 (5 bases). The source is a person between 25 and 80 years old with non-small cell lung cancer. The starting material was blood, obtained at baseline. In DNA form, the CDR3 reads TGCGCCAGCAGCTTGGAGGGGTACACCGGGGAGCTGTTTTTT. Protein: CASSLEGYTGELFF.